What follows are 32 T cell receptor beta chains derived from one specimen sequenced in a study of T cell responses to AZD1222 COVID-19 vaccine. The assay was immunoSEQ multiplex PCR, and TCRdb's table has in-frame clones only and misses some. The repertoire includes about 120,000 clones, around 88% of them detected once, and 8% to 10% sits in the top ten. The sequencing here drew on peripheral blood, taken on day 0 of AZD1222 vaccination. These receptors originate from an adult in good health.

The V gene is TRBV10-1, the J gene TRBJ1-1; D might be TRBD1 (5 bases). Trimming left V 0 bases short and J 4 bases short, with 9 bases between. This CDR3 spans 14 amino acids. Germline V gene lookup returns CDR1 WNHNN and CDR2 SYGVQD (reference sequence). In DNA form, the CDR3 reads TGCGCCAGCAGTGAGTCAGCGGGGGGCACTGAAGCTTTCTTT. It encodes CASSESAGGTEAFF.

The V gene is TRBV19, the J gene TRBJ2-2; TRBD2 matches 9 bases. The germline gives CDR1 LNHDA, CDR2 SQIVND (reference sequence). This CDR3 region has 15 residues. Trimming removed 9 bases from V and 9 bases from J; junction bases left unmatched: 14. The CDR3 region has the DNA TGTGCCAGCAGAAGCCAGCGGGGGGAACACCGGGAGCTGTTTTTT. As protein: CASRSQRGEHRELFF.

The rearrangement uses TRBV12-5 and TRBJ2-6, with unresolved D. CDR1 is LGHNT, CDR2 FRNRAP, per germline. CDR3 length: 15 residues. V gave up 0 bases and J gave up 0 bases, with 3 bases separating them. In DNA, the CDR3 is TGTGCTAGTGGTTTGGTACCCTCTGGGGCCAACGTCCTGACTTTC. Its protein product is CASGLVPSGANVLTF.

The chain combines TRBV5-1 with TRBJ2-1, with 8 bases matching TRBD2. Unmatched junction bases numbered 6, after V lost 1 base and J lost 3 bases. CDR1 and CDR2 from the germline V gene are SGHRS and YFSETQ. This CDR3 is built from 16 residues. The CDR3: CASSLPMLAGYNEQFF. The CDR3 DNA follows: TGCGCCAGCAGCTTGCCCATGCTAGCGGGCTACAATGAGCAGTTCTTC.

The chain couples TRBV20-1 to TRBJ2-1; 7 bases agree with TRBD2. This CDR3 contains 14 residues. Looked up from germline, CDR1 is DFQATT and CDR2 is SNEGSKA (reference sequence). The junction had 10 bases not matched to a gene; V was cut back by 3 bases and J by 8 bases. CDR3: CSASAAGAGYEQFF. As DNA, the CDR3 is TGCAGTGCTAGTGCCGCGGGAGCGGGATATGAGCAGTTCTTC.

A note on this clone: Mismatch with germline at one junction end may stem from a read error. This chain connects TRBV25-1 to TRBJ2-5, with D unresolved. CDR1 is MGHDK and CDR2 is SYGVNS in the germline V gene. The CDR3 length is 13 residues. CDR3 coding DNA: TGTGCCAGCAGTGAATACCTACAAGGGACCCAGTACTTC. Encoded protein: CASSEYLQGTQYF.

On this clone itself: A junction boundary mismatches the germline segment, possibly from a read error. The rearrangement joins TRBV19 to TRBJ2-7, with 12 positions matching TRBD2. This CDR3 is 15 amino acids long. Looked up from germline, CDR1 is LNHDA and CDR2 is SQIVND (reference sequence). CDR3: CASSIGLAGTYEQYF. As DNA, the CDR3 is TGTGCCAGTAGCATAGGACTAGCGGGGACCTACGAGCAGTACTTC.

This clone was seen a few times. The V and J genes are TRBV10-3 and TRBJ1-1; TRBD1 is a possible D gene (5 bases). The CDR3 loop spans 13 amino acids. Per the germline V gene, CDR1 is ENHRY and CDR2 is SYGVKD. V lost 2 bases and J lost 6, with 10 bases in between. The CDR3 DNA sequence: TGTGCCATCAGTGAGCGGGGCATGTCTGAAGCTTTCTTT. Amino acids: CAISERGMSEAFF.

The rearrangement uses TRBV5-1 and TRBJ1-1, with D possibly matching TRBD1 (6 bases). In germline, CDR1 is SGHRS, CDR2 YFSETQ. The CDR3 length is 15 residues. With 4 bases removed from V and 1 base from J, the gap between germline ends came to 14 bases. As DNA, the CDR3 is TGCGCCAGCAGCCCCCTGGACAGTGGGAACACTGAAGCTTTCTTT. This encodes CASSPLDSGNTEAFF.

This clone was recorded once. This sequence joins TRBV11-2 and TRBJ1-2; 8 nucleotides line up with TRBD1. The CDR3 totals 15 residues. The J segment lost 4 bases and the V segment lost 1 base, leaving 5 bases of the junction unmatched. Looked up from germline, CDR1 is SGHAT and CDR2 is FQNNGV. CDR3 loop: CASSLAGTGLYGYTF. CDR3 bases: TGTGCCAGCAGCTTAGCTGGGACAGGCCTCTATGGCTACACCTTC.

The chain couples TRBV5-8 to TRBJ1-2; D is ambiguous. CDR1 and CDR2 (germline): SGHTS, YDEGEE. V lost 5 bases to trimming and J lost 2 bases, with 4 bases between them. The CDR3 covers 11 residues. CDR3 residues: CASRQNYGYTF. In DNA, the CDR3 is TGTGCCAGCAGACAGAACTATGGCTACACCTTC.

This sequence joins TRBV5-1 and TRBJ2-3; a possible D gene is TRBD1 (6 bases). Trimming shortened V by 2 bases and J by 2 bases, and 9 bases separated the two germline ends. Germline V gene lookup returns CDR1 SGHRS and CDR2 YFSETQ. The CDR3 has 14 amino acids. The CDR3 protein is CASSFTGYTDTQYF. DNA for the CDR3: TGCGCCAGCAGCTTCACAGGGTACACAGATACGCAGTATTTT.

This chain uses TRBV7-6 with TRBJ1-2, with 8 bases lining up with TRBD1. The CDR3 contains 16 residues. The junction had 8 bases not matched to a gene; V was cut back by 5 bases and J by 0 bases. CDR1 is SGHVS, CDR2 FNYEAQ, per germline. The CDR3 protein is CASSADRAPANYGYTF. For the CDR3, the DNA is TGTGCCAGCAGCGCGGACAGGGCCCCAGCTAACTATGGCTACACCTTC.

J is TRBJ2-7 and V is TRBV4-2; TRBD2 matches at 11 bases. The germline V gene encodes CDR1 LGHNA and CDR2 YNFKEQ. This CDR3 contains 16 residues. J gave up 4 bases and V 0 bases, and 5 bases lay outside the gene matches. The CDR3 spells CASSQDTASGRYEQYF. The CDR3 nucleotides are TGTGCCAGCAGCCAAGATACTGCTAGCGGGAGGTACGAGCAGTACTTC.

CDR3 sequence reads: CASSPVEGAGETQYF. CDR3 nucleotide sequence: TGTGCCAGCTCACCCGTCGAGGGGGCTGGGGAGACCCAGTACTTC. The V call is TRBV18, the J call TRBJ2-5, with 7 bases identical to TRBD1. V lost 3 bases and J lost 5; bases outside the gene matches: 9. CDR1 KGHSH and CDR2 LQKENI come from the germline V gene. This CDR3 has 15 amino acids.

The rearrangement joins TRBV7-8 to TRBJ1-2, with TRBD1 as a possible D gene (5 bases). V lost 1 base, J lost 4 bases, and 10 bases lay in between. This CDR3 contains 14 residues. Germline V gives CDR1 SGHVS, CDR2 FQNEAQ. The CDR3 DNA follows: TGTGCCAGCAGCTTAGGTCTCGGGGGCTATGGCTACACCTTC. Residues: CASSLGLGGYGYTF.

This chain joins TRBV28 and TRBJ2-4; 8 nucleotides match TRBD2. V trimming: 4 bases; J trimming: 5 bases; junction bases outside the gene matches: 7. This CDR3 is 15 amino acids long. CDR1 and CDR2 (germline): MDHEN, SYDVKM. The CDR3 region has the DNA TGTGCCAGCAGTTCGGCGGGGGGACTAGAAAACATTCAGTACTTC. This codes for CASSSAGGLENIQYF.

V and J are TRBV19 and TRBJ1-2; 8 nucleotides match TRBD1. Germline CDR1 reads LNHDA; CDR2 reads SQIVND (reference sequence). J lost 2 bases, V lost 5 bases, and 16 bases had no gene match. The CDR3 loop spans 18 amino acids. This CDR3 is CASSGSRGRYEANYGYTF. In DNA form, the CDR3 reads TGTGCCAGTAGTGGGTCCAGGGGGCGTTATGAAGCGAACTATGGCTACACCTTC.

The V and J genes are TRBV20-1 and TRBJ2-4; D possibly corresponds to TRBD2 (5 bases). Germline CDR1 DFQATT, CDR2 SNEGSKA (reference sequence). V was clipped by 3 bases and J by 8 bases, with 11 bases between them. The CDR3 consists of 12 residues. CDR3 sequence reads: CSASGNGDIQYF. CDR3 nucleotides: TGCAGTGCTAGTGGTAACGGGGACATTCAGTACTTC.

The V call is TRBV5-1, the J call TRBJ2-1; unclear D gene. Germline V CDR1 and CDR2: SGHRS, YFSETQ. The CDR3 is 13 residues long. Trimming shortened V by 0 bases and J by 7 bases, and 8 bases separated the two germline ends. As DNA, the CDR3 is TGCGCCAGCAGCTTGGCCCGGAATAATGAGCAGTTCTTC. It codes for CASSLARNNEQFF.

CDR3 DNA: TGTGCCAGCAGTTACCGTGCAGGGGAGAAAAGCTATAGCAATCAGCCCCAGCATTTT. This sequence encodes CASSYRAGEKSYSNQPQHF. The rearrangement links TRBV6-2 or TRBV6-3 to TRBJ1-5, with TRBD1 as a possible D gene (6 bases). Germline loops: CDR1 MNHEY, CDR2 SVGEGT. The CDR3 has 19 amino acids. The V end lost 2 bases, the J end lost 0 bases, and 20 bases lay between the germline ends.

This chain uses TRBV7-9 with TRBJ1-2; D is perhaps TRBD1 (6 bases). Trimming cost V 8 bases and J 6 bases, with 19 bases left between them. Per germline, CDR1 SEHNR and CDR2 FQNEAQ (reference sequence). This CDR3 is 14 amino acids long. Here the CDR3 reads CASCNGGSLDGYTF. The CDR3 DNA is TGTGCCAGCTGCAATGGGGGCAGTCTGGATGGCTACACCTTC.

V and J are TRBV2 and TRBJ1-2; D gene uncertain. CDR1 is SNHLY and CDR2 is FYNNEI in the germline V gene. The V and J ends lost 4 bases and 4 bases respectively, with 10 bases between them. This CDR3 region has 13 residues. The CDR3: CASSVQVTYGYTF. The CDR3 DNA reads as TGTGCCAGCAGTGTGCAGGTTACCTATGGCTACACCTTC.

The rearrangement uses TRBV6-2 or TRBV6-3 and TRBJ1-6, with D unclear. Trimming removed 2 bases from V and 15 bases from J, with 14 bases in between. Germline V gene data show CDR1 as MNHEY and CDR2 as SVGEGT. CDR3 length: 13 amino acids. In DNA, the CDR3 is TGTGCCAGCAGTTACCTGTCAGCGGTATTCCTCCACTTT. Protein sequence: CASSYLSAVFLHF.

The chain recombines TRBV5-4 with TRBJ2-3; TRBD2 matches at 12 bases. The CDR3 has 17 residues. The V segment lost 4 bases and the J segment 0 bases; nucleotides outside the gene matches: 6. The germline V gene has CDR1 SGHNT and CDR2 YYREEE (reference sequence). DNA for the CDR3: TGTGCCAGCAGCCCAAGACTAGCGGGAGCCAGCACAGATACGCAGTATTTT. The encoded protein is CASSPRLAGASTDTQYF. Combining the CDR3 with reference TRBV5-4 and TRBJ2-3 gives the whole variable domain ETGVTQSPTHLIKTRGQQVTLRCSSQSGHNTVSWYQQALGQGPQFIFQYYREEENGRGNFPPRFSGLQFPNYSSELNVNALELDDSALYLCASSPRLAGASTDTQYFGPGTRLTVL.

The genes are TRBV19 and TRBJ1-1; maybe TRBD1 (5 bases). V gave up 5 bases and J gave up 2 bases, with 21 bases separating them. This CDR3 is built from 17 residues. The germline CDR1 and CDR2 sequences are LNHDA and SQIVND (reference sequence). The CDR3 sequence is CASSFRGREGFNTEAFF. The CDR3 region has the DNA TGTGCCAGTAGTTTTAGGGGACGAGAGGGGTTCAACACTGAAGCTTTCTTT.

This rearrangement joins TRBV7-2 to TRBJ2-1, with 9 positions matching TRBD2. The junction had 12 bases not matched to a gene; V was cut back by 7 bases and J by 8 bases. The CDR3 covers 15 residues. Germline V gene lookup returns CDR1 SGHTA and CDR2 FQGNSA. The CDR3 protein is CASIPSQAGGHEQFF. In nucleotides, the CDR3 is TGTGCCAGCATCCCCTCCCAAGCGGGAGGACATGAGCAGTTCTTC.

In its sample, this clone was seen a few times. The CDR3 DNA reads as TGTGCCGGGGCGGTGGGGTGGAATTCACCCCTCCACTTT. Its protein is CAGAVGWNSPLHF. V usage is TRBV6-5 and J usage is TRBJ1-6; TRBD1 is a possible D gene (5 bases). Trimming stripped 11 bases from V and 7 bases from J, with 15 bases between. There are 13 residues in the CDR3. The germline CDR1 and CDR2 sequences are MNHEY and SVGAGI.

CDR3 DNA: TGTGCCAGCAGCGTGGACTGGGGCCAAGAGACCCAGTACTTC. Residues: CASSVDWGQETQYF. This chain joins TRBV7-2 and TRBJ2-5; D perhaps matches TRBD2 (5 bases). Looked up from germline, CDR1 is SGHTA and CDR2 is FQGNSA. This CDR3 comprises 14 residues. V lost 5 bases and J lost 1, with 11 bases in between.

J is TRBJ1-1 and V is TRBV7-9; D is unclear. This CDR3 comprises 16 residues. The V end lost 7 bases, the J end lost 3 bases, and 21 bases lay between the germline ends. Germline CDR1 and CDR2: SEHNR and FQNEAQ (reference sequence). The CDR3 DNA reads as TGTGCCAGCACCAATAACCTTGGCCCTGATTACACTGAAGCTTTCTTT. It specifies CASTNNLGPDYTEAFF. The full variable domain, its missing parts supplied by reference TRBV7-9 and TRBJ1-1, is DTGVSQNPRHKITKRGQNVTFRCDPISEHNRLYWYRQTLGQGPEFLTYFQNEAQLEKSRLLSDRFSAERPKGSFSTLEIQRTEQGDSAMYLCASTNNLGPDYTEAFFGQGTRLTVV.

The J gene is TRBJ2-5, the V gene TRBV7-2; TRBD1 is a possible D gene (6 bases). V dropped 1 base and J dropped 2 bases, with 8 bases sitting between them. The CDR3 runs 14 residues. Germline lookup yields CDR1 SGHTA and CDR2 FQGNSA. The CDR3 sequence: CASSLVTGQETQYF. DNA for the CDR3: TGTGCCAGCAGCTTAGTTACAGGGCAAGAGACCCAGTACTTC.

The chain employs TRBV9 and TRBJ1-4; D ambiguous. The CDR3 has 16 residues. The V gene's germline CDR1 is SGDLS and CDR2 YYNGEE. Trimming left V 0 bases short and J 8 bases short, with 17 bases between. The CDR3 reads CASSVAVRLGEEKLFF. The CDR3 nucleotides are TGTGCCAGCAGCGTAGCTGTGAGACTGGGTGAAGAAAAACTGTTTTTT. Supplemented by reference TRBV9 and TRBJ1-4, the full variable domain reads DSGVTQTPKHLITATGQRVTLRCSPRSGDLSVYWYQQSLDQGLQFLIQYYNGEERAKGNILERFSAQQFPDLHSELNLSSLELGDSALYFCASSVAVRLGEEKLFFGSGTQLSVL.